A selection of T cell receptor beta chains follows, all from one sample in a study of CD8+CD57+ T cells in acquired aplastic anemia. TCRdb used MiXCR to reprocess the reads, holding one entry per CDR3 protein. Found here are 400,000 to 450,000 distinct CDR3 sequences, 65% to 80% of them singletons; the top ten hold 3.5% to 4.5%. Source material: sorted CD4+, CD8+, or CD8+CD57+ T cells (not recorded which) from PBMCs. The receptors here all came from a human donor in good health, serving as a control. Each CDR3 is given with its conserved first and last residue. A D gene is named only where the DNA matches it firmly. For some rows the clone size is stated as once, few or many, or as a class when expanded; others skip it.

cdr3_nt: TGTGCCATCAGTGAGTCGACCCAGATCTACGAGCAGTACTTC
cdr3_aa: CAISESTQIYEQYF
clone_size: many
v_call: TRBV10-3
d_call: -
j_call: TRBJ2-7

cdr3_nt: TGTGCCATAAAGGTGGGGGAGGGGAGGGAGCAGTACTTC
cdr3_aa: CAIKVGEGREQYF
clone_size: -
v_call: TRBV12-3/TRBV12-4
d_call: TRBD2
j_call: TRBJ2-7

cdr3_nt: TGTGCCAGCAGCCTCGCCGGGGAATACAATGAGCAGTATTTT
cdr3_aa: CASSLAGEYNEQYF
clone_size: -
v_call: TRBV7-2
d_call: -
j_call: TRBJ2-3

cdr3_nt: TGCAGTGCCAGAGGGGGGGAGGGGGAAACCGGGGAGCTGTTTTTT
cdr3_aa: CSARGGEGETGELFF
clone_size: -
v_call: TRBV20-1
d_call: -
j_call: TRBJ2-2

cdr3_nt: TGTGCCAGCAGCTTCCCAGGGGATAGCGGAAGCTACACCTTC
cdr3_aa: CASSFPGDSGSYTF
clone_size: -
v_call: TRBV7-6
d_call: -
j_call: TRBJ1-2

cdr3_nt: TGCAGCGATCAGCGGGGGGACACAGATGGCCACACCTTC
cdr3_aa: CSDQRGDTDGHTF
clone_size: -
v_call: TRBV20-1
d_call: -
j_call: TRBJ1-2

cdr3_nt: TGTGCCAGCAGTTACATGGGGCGAGAGACCCAGTACTTC
cdr3_aa: CASSYMGRETQYF
clone_size: -
v_call: TRBV24-1
d_call: -
j_call: TRBJ2-5

cdr3_nt: TGCGCCAGCAGTGAGTCGGGGCTCCTGGGGATGAACACTGAAGCTTTCTTT
cdr3_aa: CASSESGLLGMNTEAFF
clone_size: many
v_call: TRBV10-1
d_call: -
j_call: TRBJ1-1

cdr3_nt: TGTGCCAGCAGGGGTGATTTCCGGGACAGGGGTAGGGAGGCGCAGTACTTC
cdr3_aa: CASRGDFRDRGREAQYF
clone_size: -
v_call: TRBV25-1
d_call: TRBD1
j_call: TRBJ2-5

cdr3_nt: TGTGCCAGCAGCTTGGAGAAGGGATGGACTGAAGCTTTC
cdr3_aa: CASSLEKGWTEAF
clone_size: -
v_call: TRBV7-2
d_call: -
j_call: TRBJ2-6

cdr3_nt: TGCGCCAGCAGCTTGAGCGTTGATACGCAGTATTTT
cdr3_aa: CASSLSVDTQYF
clone_size: -
v_call: TRBV5-1
d_call: -
j_call: TRBJ2-3

cdr3_nt: TGCAGTGCTGTACCCGGGCCCCCCAACTTTAATTCACCCCTCCACTTT
cdr3_aa: CSAVPGPPNFNSPLHF
clone_size: -
v_call: TRBV20-1
d_call: -
j_call: TRBJ1-6

cdr3_nt: TGTGCCAGCAGCCAGAGACGGGCCTATGGCTACACCTTC
cdr3_aa: CASSQRRAYGYTF
clone_size: many
v_call: TRBV5-8
d_call: -
j_call: TRBJ1-2

cdr3_nt: TGTGCCAGCAGCTCCTCTAGCGGGGGAGAGCAGTATTTT
cdr3_aa: CASSSSSGGEQYF
clone_size: few
v_call: TRBV7-3
d_call: TRBD2
j_call: TRBJ2-3

cdr3_nt: TGCAGTGCTAGAATTCCGGGACAGGGAATAGGTGGGAATCGAGGGGAAGCTTTCTTT
cdr3_aa: CSARIPGQGIGGNRGEAFF
clone_size: -
v_call: TRBV20-1
d_call: TRBD1
j_call: TRBJ1-1

cdr3_nt: TGTGCCAGCAGTCCCACACAGGGCTATCGCTACACCTTC
cdr3_aa: CASSPTQGYRYTF
clone_size: -
v_call: TRBV10-3
d_call: -
j_call: TRBJ1-2

cdr3_nt: TGCAGTGCTAGAGCAGGTTCACCCCTCCACTTT
cdr3_aa: CSARAGSPLHF
clone_size: few
v_call: TRBV20-1
d_call: -
j_call: TRBJ1-6

cdr3_nt: TGTGCCAGCAGTACCAGGGGGCGACGTCAGCCCCAGCATTTT
cdr3_aa: CASSTRGRRQPQHF
clone_size: many
v_call: TRBV25-1
d_call: TRBD1
j_call: TRBJ1-5

cdr3_nt: TGTGCCACCAGCAGAGATCGGGGTAGCAGATATCATCCCCAGCATTTT
cdr3_aa: CATSRDRGSRYHPQHF
clone_size: once
v_call: TRBV7-3
d_call: -
j_call: TRBJ1-5

cdr3_nt: TGTGCCAGCAGCTTAGGGGACAGGGGGCGCGAGGATGGCTACACCTTC
cdr3_aa: CASSLGDRGREDGYTF
clone_size: -
v_call: TRBV7-2
d_call: TRBD1
j_call: TRBJ1-2

cdr3_nt: TGTGCCAGCAGCTTAGCAGGGCTGGGGGACACTGAAGCTCAGTTCTTC
cdr3_aa: CASSLAGLGDTEAQFF
clone_size: -
v_call: TRBV7-2
d_call: -
j_call: TRBJ2-1

cdr3_nt: TGTGCCAGCACGAAAGGGGAGAACACTGAAGCTTTCTTT
cdr3_aa: CASTKGENTEAFF
clone_size: -
v_call: TRBV7-9
d_call: -
j_call: TRBJ1-1

cdr3_nt: TGTGCCAGCGGGGCGCGAAATGAGCAGTTCTTC
cdr3_aa: CASGARNEQFF
clone_size: -
v_call: TRBV2
d_call: -
j_call: TRBJ2-1

cdr3_nt: TGTGCCAGCAGCCCCACCCCACCCGCAGATACGCAGTATTTT
cdr3_aa: CASSPTPPADTQYF
clone_size: -
v_call: TRBV11-2
d_call: -
j_call: TRBJ2-3

cdr3_nt: TGCGCCAGCAGTGAGTCGATCGGGGCGAGGCACGAGCAGTACTTC
cdr3_aa: CASSESIGARHEQYF
clone_size: few
v_call: TRBV10-2
d_call: -
j_call: TRBJ2-7

cdr3_nt: TGTGCCAGCACGCCCGGGACTTTCATTAACTATGGCTACACCTTC
cdr3_aa: CASTPGTFINYGYTF
clone_size: few
v_call: TRBV6-5
d_call: -
j_call: TRBJ1-2

cdr3_nt: TGTGCCAGCAGCTTGGGCGCGGGGGACAAAGAGACCCAGTACTTC
cdr3_aa: CASSLGAGDKETQYF
clone_size: -
v_call: TRBV5-1
d_call: -
j_call: TRBJ2-5

cdr3_nt: TGTGCCAGCTCGGGGGCTAGCGGGAGTTACAATGAGCAGTTCTTC
cdr3_aa: CASSGASGSYNEQFF
clone_size: -
v_call: TRBV7-6
d_call: TRBD2
j_call: TRBJ2-1

cdr3_nt: TGCGCCAGCAGCGGAACAGCGGACACTGACTACACCTTC
cdr3_aa: CASSGTADTDYTF
clone_size: -
v_call: TRBV5-1
d_call: -
j_call: TRBJ1-2

cdr3_nt: TGTGCCAGCAGTGAATCTGGTGGTGGACAGTCCTTC
cdr3_aa: CASSESGGGQSF
clone_size: -
v_call: TRBV25-1
d_call: -
j_call: TRBJ2-7

cdr3_nt: TGTGCCAGCAGCTTAGAACGGATGAACACCAGGGAGCTGTTTTTT
cdr3_aa: CASSLERMNTRELFF
clone_size: -
v_call: TRBV7-8
d_call: -
j_call: TRBJ2-2

cdr3_nt: TGCAGTGCTCTGCAACGGACAGGGGCCAAGCAGTACTTC
cdr3_aa: CSALQRTGAKQYF
clone_size: -
v_call: TRBV20-1
d_call: TRBD1
j_call: TRBJ2-7

cdr3_nt: TGTGCCAGCAGCTTTGTCGGAGGGGAGACCCAGACCTTC
cdr3_aa: CASSFVGGETQTF
clone_size: -
v_call: TRBV7-9
d_call: -
j_call: TRBJ1-2

cdr3_nt: TGCAGTGCTAGAGATCTTGGACAGGGGCATACGCAGTATTTT
cdr3_aa: CSARDLGQGHTQYF
clone_size: -
v_call: TRBV20-1
d_call: TRBD1
j_call: TRBJ2-3

cdr3_nt: -
cdr3_aa: CASSHGGVYEQYFEQYF
clone_size: once
v_call: TRBV7-9
d_call: -
j_call: TRBJ2-7

cdr3_nt: TGTGCCAGCAGCTCCTGGGCCTATTCTTCACTCCACCACTTT
cdr3_aa: CASSSWAYSSLHHF
clone_size: -
v_call: TRBV2
d_call: -
j_call: TRBJ1-6

cdr3_nt: TGCGCCAGCAGCTTGGACGCGGACCTTGCAACTAATGAAAAACTGTTTTTT
cdr3_aa: CASSLDADLATNEKLFF
clone_size: many
v_call: TRBV5-1
d_call: -
j_call: TRBJ1-4

cdr3_nt: TGTGCCTCCCAATCGGGAAGGGGACCTGGAAACACCATATATTTT
cdr3_aa: CASQSGRGPGNTIYF
clone_size: once
v_call: TRBV19
d_call: -
j_call: TRBJ1-3

cdr3_nt: TGTGCCAGCAGTTACTCGCGACAGTCCTATGGCTACACCTTC
cdr3_aa: CASSYSRQSYGYTF
clone_size: -
v_call: TRBV6-5
d_call: -
j_call: TRBJ1-2

cdr3_nt: TGTGCCAGCAGCTTTGGACAGGGATCCGACTATGGCTACACCATATATTTT
cdr3_aa: CASSFGQGSDYGYTIYF
clone_size: -
v_call: TRBV7-8
d_call: TRBD1
j_call: TRBJ1-3

cdr3_nt: TGTGCCAGCAGCTTGCGTGAGCAGTTCTTC
cdr3_aa: CASSLREQFF
clone_size: -
v_call: TRBV7-9
d_call: -
j_call: TRBJ2-1

cdr3_nt: TGTGCCAGCAGTGATAAGGGAGCTAACTATGGCTACACCTTC
cdr3_aa: CASSDKGANYGYTF
clone_size: few
v_call: TRBV2
d_call: -
j_call: TRBJ1-2

cdr3_nt: TGTGCCAGCAGCTTACCGGGACTCCCGGACGGGCAGTACTTC
cdr3_aa: CASSLPGLPDGQYF
clone_size: -
v_call: TRBV7-3
d_call: -
j_call: TRBJ2-7

cdr3_nt: TGTGCCAGCAGTTACGGGACAGGGGGCTCGGGAGAGACCCAGTACTTC
cdr3_aa: CASSYGTGGSGETQYF
clone_size: -
v_call: TRBV10-3
d_call: TRBD1
j_call: TRBJ2-5

cdr3_nt: TGTGCCAGCAGCGCCCAAGGTGGGGTTGGGGGCAATCAGCCCCAGCATTTT
cdr3_aa: CASSAQGGVGGNQPQHF
clone_size: many
v_call: TRBV7-2
d_call: -
j_call: TRBJ1-5

cdr3_nt: TGTGCCAGCAGCGACACCGGGACACAATCTAACTATGGCTACACCTTC
cdr3_aa: CASSDTGTQSNYGYTF
clone_size: -
v_call: TRBV25-1
d_call: -
j_call: TRBJ1-2

cdr3_nt: TGTGCCACCAGTAGGGACATTCTCCAAGATACCCAGTACTTC
cdr3_aa: CATSRDILQDTQYF
clone_size: -
v_call: TRBV15
d_call: -
j_call: TRBJ2-5

cdr3_nt: TGCAGTGCTAGCCCCGGGACAGGGACGCCGATCTATGGCTACACCTTC
cdr3_aa: CSASPGTGTPIYGYTF
clone_size: -
v_call: TRBV20-1
d_call: TRBD1
j_call: TRBJ1-2

cdr3_nt: TGTGCCAGCAGCGTAGACGGGACGGCTAATTCACCCCTCCACTTT
cdr3_aa: CASSVDGTANSPLHF
clone_size: -
v_call: TRBV9
d_call: -
j_call: TRBJ1-6

cdr3_nt: TGCAGTGCGAGTCCCGGGGCGTATGAGCATTCACCCCTCCACTTT
cdr3_aa: CSASPGAYEHSPLHF
clone_size: -
v_call: TRBV20-1
d_call: -
j_call: TRBJ1-6

cdr3_nt: TGCGCCAGCAGCCAAGATGGAAACGGCGAGCAGTACTTC
cdr3_aa: CASSQDGNGEQYF
clone_size: many
v_call: TRBV4-3
d_call: -
j_call: TRBJ2-7

cdr3_nt: TGCAGCGTTGGGCTAGCGGGCCCCGGGGAGCTGTTTTTT
cdr3_aa: CSVGLAGPGELFF
clone_size: many
v_call: TRBV29-1
d_call: TRBD2
j_call: TRBJ2-2

cdr3_nt: TGTGCCTGGGCCCCAGCTCATGAAAAACTGTTTTTT
cdr3_aa: CAWAPAHEKLFF
clone_size: many
v_call: TRBV30
d_call: -
j_call: TRBJ1-4